This paragraph covers one TCR beta chain sequence. No antigen is known for it. Clones were read by immunoSEQ multiplex PCR, and TCRdb kept only the in-frame ones, dropping some. The sample includes 90,000 to 100,000 clones, around 88% seen only once; the top ten take around 0.52%. These data are taken from a study of OX40 agonist ivuxolimab in advanced cancers. Study-level findings and limits: The study found that CD8+ T cells averaged more expanded clones than CD4+. Blood T cells, both CD4+ and CD8+, expanded clonally by week 6 at 0.1 to 3.0 mg/kg.

CDR3 length equals 15 residues. V was clipped by 1 base and J by 0 bases, with 9 bases between them. Germline values: CDR1 SGHRS, CDR2 YFSETQ. The sequence was collected from an adult with an advanced solid tumor such as melanoma, head and neck, liver or kidney cancer. The material was CD4+ or CD8+ T cells sorted from blood, obtained in a trial of the OX40 agonist ivuxolimab. This chain uses TRBV5-1 with TRBJ2-3; D is unresolved. This CDR3 is CASSLTVSSTDTQYF. In DNA form, the CDR3 reads TGCGCCAGCAGCTTGACCGTCTCTAGCACAGATACGCAGTATTTT.